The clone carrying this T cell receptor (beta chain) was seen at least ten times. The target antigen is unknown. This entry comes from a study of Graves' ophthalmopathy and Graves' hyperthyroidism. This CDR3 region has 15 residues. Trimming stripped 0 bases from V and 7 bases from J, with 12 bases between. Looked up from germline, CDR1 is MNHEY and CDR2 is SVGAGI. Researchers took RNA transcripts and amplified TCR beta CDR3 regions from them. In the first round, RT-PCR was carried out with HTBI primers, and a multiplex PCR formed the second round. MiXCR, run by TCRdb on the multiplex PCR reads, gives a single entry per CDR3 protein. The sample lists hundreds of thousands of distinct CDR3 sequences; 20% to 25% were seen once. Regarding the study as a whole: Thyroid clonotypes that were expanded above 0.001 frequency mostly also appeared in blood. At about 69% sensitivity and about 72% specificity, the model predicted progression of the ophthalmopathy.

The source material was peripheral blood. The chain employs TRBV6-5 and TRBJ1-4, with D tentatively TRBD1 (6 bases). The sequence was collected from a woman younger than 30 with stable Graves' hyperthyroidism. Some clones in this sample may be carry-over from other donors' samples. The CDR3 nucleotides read TGTGCCAGCAGTTACTCGGGGGCAAAGCCTGAAAAACTGTTTTTT. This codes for CASSYSGAKPEKLFF.